These 21 T cell receptor beta chains share one sample of origin, sequenced in a study of regulatory T cells in long-lasting Graves disease. With iRepertoire HTBI primers and Arm-PCR of CDR3 regions, TCR beta libraries were built. TCRdb re-derived calls from the multiplex PCR reads in MiXCR, one entry per CDR3 protein. This table holds about 560,000 distinct CDR3 sequences, 15% to 20% found once. Time point reported: newly diagnosed GD, antithyroid drugs for less than 3 months. RNA extracted from PBMCs served as the sequencing template. Separately, the same data were catalogued under a study of T cells in Graves' hyperthyroidism and ophthalmopathy.

The source material was peripheral blood mononuclear cells (PBMCs), sampled at new diagnosis, from a patient treated with antithyroid drugs. Receptors were obtained from a man aged 18 to 30 with Graves disease.

The rearrangement links TRBV6-1 to TRBJ1-6, with TRBD1 as a possible D gene (6 bases). CDR1 and CDR2 (germline): MNHNS, SASEGT. Trimming took 5 bases from V and 0 from J, leaving 11 bases between them. This CDR3 region has 16 residues. CDR3 sequence: CASSQTGSSYNSPLHF. The DNA of the CDR3 is TGTGCCAGCAGTCAAACAGGGAGCTCCTATAATTCACCCCTCCACTTT.

The chain employs TRBV7-3 and TRBJ1-3, with 7 positions matching TRBD1. Unmatched junction bases numbered 8, after V lost 6 bases and J lost 0 bases. The germline V gene has CDR1 SGHTA and CDR2 FQGTGA. The CDR3 loop spans 16 amino acids. CDR3 DNA sequence: TGTGCCAGCAGACAGGGGACGGACCTCTCTGGAAACACCATATATTTT. This gives the protein CASRQGTDLSGNTIYF.

There are many counts of this clonotype. This chain connects TRBV2 to TRBJ2-3; D perhaps matches TRBD2 (6 bases). V gave up 7 bases and J gave up 2 bases, with 13 bases separating them. The CDR3 contains 14 residues. Germline V gene sequence: CDR1 SNHLY, CDR2 FYNNEI. The CDR3 DNA reads TGTGCCAGCACCGCGGGGTCCTTCACAGATACGCAGTATTTT. Translated, it gives CASTAGSFTDTQYF. The full variable domain, rest sourced from reference TRBV2 and TRBJ2-3, is EPEVTQTPSHQVTQMGQEVILRCVPISNHLYFYWYRQILGQKVEFLVSFYNNEISEKSEIFDDQFSVERPDGSNFTLKIRSTKLEDSAMYFCASTAGSFTDTQYFGPGTRLTVL.

A few counts support this clonotype. The V and J genes are TRBV24-1 and TRBJ2-2; D is unresolved. Per germline, CDR1 KGHDR and CDR2 SFDVKD. V lost 0 bases, J lost 6 bases, and 1 base lay in between. This CDR3 is built from 12 residues. CDR3 protein: CATSDLAGELFF. The CDR3, as DNA: TGTGCCACCAGTGATTTGGCCGGGGAGCTGTTTTTT.

This clonotype showed up many times. This chain links TRBV5-1 with TRBJ1-2; D might be TRBD1 (6 bases). From germline, CDR1 is SGHRS and CDR2 YFSETQ. V shed 3 bases and J shed 6 bases, with 18 bases lying between them. The CDR3 runs to 15 residues. CDR3 residues: CASSSKAQGSNGYTF. The CDR3 DNA reads as TGCGCCAGCAGCTCAAAGGCGCAGGGGTCCAATGGCTACACCTTC. The full variable domain, in which reference TRBV5-1 and TRBJ1-2 provide the parts outside the CDR3, is KAGVTQTPRYLIKTRGQQVTLSCSPISGHRSVSWYQQTPGQGLQFLFEYFSETQRNKGNFPGRFSGRQFSNSRSEMNVSTLELGDSALYLCASSSKAQGSNGYTFGSGTRLTVV.

V usage is TRBV6-2 or TRBV6-3 and J usage is TRBJ2-1; 8 positions agree with TRBD1. CDR3 size: 16 residues. V was clipped by 2 bases and J by 5 bases; unmatched bases: 8. Germline CDR1 and CDR2: MNHEY and SVGEGT. The CDR3 protein is CASSYASGGENNEQFF. The CDR3 DNA sequence: TGTGCCAGCAGTTACGCCTCAGGGGGCGAAAACAATGAGCAGTTCTTC.

This clonotype was seen only a few times. This chain uses TRBV19 with TRBJ2-2, with D unresolved. The CDR3 loop spans 14 amino acids. Deletions cut 3 bases from V and 4 bases from J, with 9 bases between. CDR1 is LNHDA and CDR2 is SQIVND in the germline V gene (reference sequence). The CDR3 region has the DNA TGTGCCAGTAGTATCGGGTCCGCCACCGGGGAGCTGTTTTTT. Translated, it gives CASSIGSATGELFF.

For the CDR3, the DNA is TGTGCCAGTGCCCCGGCCGCGGGATACAATGAGCAGTTCTTC. Translating it yields CASAPAAGYNEQFF. V usage is TRBV19 and J usage is TRBJ2-1; maybe TRBD2 (6 bases). V dropped 8 bases and J dropped 4 bases, with 15 bases sitting between them. This CDR3 comprises 14 residues. The germline V gene has CDR1 LNHDA and CDR2 SQIVND (reference sequence).

This chain uses TRBV20-1 with TRBJ2-1; D not certain. Germline-derived CDR1 and CDR2 are DFQATT and SNEGSKA (reference sequence). The CDR3 covers 15 residues. V was trimmed by 5 bases and J by 6 bases, leaving 20 bases between them. CDR3 DNA: TGCAGTGCTCCCTTTCTGGGTTTGCCGGGCAATGAGCAGTTCTTC. This sequence encodes CSAPFLGLPGNEQFF.

CDR3 coding DNA: TGTGCCAGCAGATCTCGACAGGGCCTCACCCGGGAGATAGGTGGCTACACCTTC. This gives the protein CASRSRQGLTREIGGYTF. This chain joins TRBV12-3 or TRBV12-4 and TRBJ1-2; TRBD1 aligns across 7 bases. CDR3 length: 18 residues. V shed 6 bases, J shed 7 bases, and the junction held 23 bases outside the gene matches.

This clonotype was seen at least ten times. The chain combines TRBV27 with TRBJ2-5, with a possible D match to TRBD1 (6 bases). The V gene lost 3 bases and the J gene lost 4 bases, with 9 bases spanning the gap. This CDR3 is 13 amino acids long. Per germline, CDR1 MNHEY and CDR2 SMNVEV (reference sequence). CDR3 sequence: CASSLQGLETQYF. DNA of the CDR3: TGTGCCAGCAGTTTGCAGGGGCTAGAGACCCAGTACTTC.

There are a few counts of this clonotype. The J gene is TRBJ1-1, the V gene TRBV20-1, with D possibly TRBD1 on 6 matching bases. CDR3 size: 12 residues. Germline V lookup: CDR1 DFQATT, CDR2 SNEGSKA (reference sequence). V lost 0 bases and J 8 bases, leaving 10 bases between the germline ends. The CDR3 is CSAREGTLEAFF. The CDR3 nucleotides read TGCAGTGCTAGAGAGGGGACACTCGAAGCTTTCTTT.

This clonotype was seen a few times. V is TRBV12-3 or TRBV12-4 and J is TRBJ1-4; D may be TRBD1 (5 bases). This CDR3 spans 16 amino acids. Trimming removed 4 bases at V and 2 bases at J, with 14 bases between. The CDR3 DNA follows: TGTGCCAGCAGTTCCCGGGGCGTCGTTACTAATGAAAAACTGTTTTTT. This translates into CASSSRGVVTNEKLFF.

This clonotype was counted ten times or more. The rearrangement uses TRBV18 and TRBJ2-3; D unresolved. The germline V and J ends were trimmed by 2 bases and 6 bases, with 6 bases remaining between them. The CDR3 length is 12 residues. The germline V gene has CDR1 KGHSH and CDR2 LQKENI. CDR3: CASSPMLDTQYF. CDR3 DNA: TGTGCCAGCTCACCAATGTTGGATACGCAGTATTTT.

V usage is TRBV20-1 and J usage is TRBJ1-2; D may be TRBD1 (5 bases). In germline, CDR1 is DFQATT, CDR2 SNEGSKA (reference sequence). This CDR3 has 12 residues. The V end lost 6 bases, the J end lost 3 bases, and 11 bases lay between the germline ends. CDR3 sequence: CSARELDYGYTF. The CDR3 DNA sequence: TGCAGTGCCAGGGAGTTGGACTATGGCTACACCTTC.

This clonotype was observed many times. The genes are TRBV2 and TRBJ1-1; TRBD1 might be the D (5 bases). The CDR3 totals 12 residues. The germline V gene has CDR1 SNHLY and CDR2 FYNNEI. Between the trimmed V and J ends, which lost 2 bases and 9 bases, there was a span of 10 bases. The CDR3 spells CASSEKGTQAFF. DNA for the CDR3: TGTGCCAGCAGTGAAAAGGGGACCCAAGCTTTCTTT.

This clonotype was picked up a small number of times. This sequence joins TRBV20-1 and TRBJ2-1; a weak D match, TRBD2 (5 bases). There are 14 residues in the CDR3. Germline lookup yields CDR1 DFQATT and CDR2 SNEGSKA (reference sequence). With 6 bases removed from V and 4 bases from J, the gap between germline ends came to 16 bases. The CDR3 spells CSATYLGIYNEQFF. The CDR3 region has the DNA TGCAGTGCAACCTACCTCGGGATATACAATGAGCAGTTCTTC.

CDR3 nucleotide sequence: TGTGCCAGCAGTTACACTAGCGGGAGGGCATCCAACAATGAGCAGTTCTTC. Its translation is CASSYTSGRASNNEQFF. This chain uses TRBV6-5 with TRBJ2-1, with 13 bases lining up with TRBD2. The germline V gene encodes CDR1 MNHEY and CDR2 SVGAGI. Trimming at V came to 2 bases and at J to 5 bases, leaving 6 bases not matched to a gene. The CDR3 is 17 amino acids.

This clonotype came up many times. The chain carries TRBV6-1 and TRBJ1-1, with D unclear. V was clipped by 10 bases and J by 1 base, with 13 bases between them. The CDR3 runs 13 residues. The germline V gene encodes CDR1 MNHNS and CDR2 SASEGT. CDR3: CATDWTENTEAFF. For the CDR3, the DNA is TGTGCCACCGATTGGACTGAGAACACTGAAGCTTTCTTT.

This clonotype was seen many times. This sequence joins TRBV4-1 and TRBJ1-1, with 7 positions matching TRBD1. Germline CDR1 MGHRA, CDR2 YSYEKL. This CDR3 region has 17 residues. Unmatched junction bases numbered 9, after V lost 0 bases and J lost 2 bases. Written as DNA, the CDR3 is TGCGCCAGCAGCCAAGAACTTTCGACAGGGCCAAACACTGAAGCTTTCTTT. Residues: CASSQELSTGPNTEAFF.

The chain recombines TRBV30 with TRBJ2-7; a weak D match, TRBD2 (5 bases). Germline assignment: CDR1 GTSNPN and CDR2 SVGIG (reference sequence). This CDR3 comprises 13 residues. The germline V and J ends were trimmed by 0 bases and 5 bases, with 11 bases remaining between them. CDR3 bases: TGTGCCTGGAGTGTCGGGGATTGGGACGAGCAGTACTTC. This sequence encodes CAWSVGDWDEQYF.